The source of this TCR beta chain is a study of T cell changes during pregnancy in multiple sclerosis. The V end lost 3 bases, the J end lost 0 bases, and 17 bases lay between the germline ends. Germline V gene lookup returns CDR1 MGHRA and CDR2 YSYEKL. CDR3 length: 17 residues. The data were produced by immunoSEQ multiplex PCR, yet TCRdb's version contains in-frame clones alone and is incomplete. The profile shows 20,000 to 25,000 clones, around 85% of them singletons. The sequence derives from a female donor in good health, enrolled as a control in a pregnancy study. The chain has TRBV4-1 and TRBJ1-2; D is possibly TRBD1 (5 bases). The sample consisted of CD8+ T cells from peripheral blood mononuclear cells, taken in the first trimester of pregnancy. CDR3 residues: CASSHGTNSGANYGYTF. CDR3 coding DNA: TGCGCCAGCAGCCATGGGACCAATTCGGGAGCTAACTATGGCTACACCTTC.